This T cell receptor beta chain emerged from a study of T cells in Graves' hyperthyroidism and ophthalmopathy. Study outcomes and limitations: Ophthalmopathy was identified by the model a median around 6.9 months ahead of onset.

With respect to this clonotype: Its specificity is unknown.

The CDR3 is 17 amino acids. V shed 0 bases and J shed 5 bases, with 21 bases lying between them. Germline values: CDR1 SGDLS, CDR2 YYNGEE. The diagnoses drew upon clinical symptoms, serum thyroxine and TRAb, thyroid ultrasound and orbital computed tomography. PBMCs stemmed from 10 ml fresh peripheral blood. Amplified TCR beta CDR3 regions derived from RNA transcripts. Carried out on the TCR CDR3, a first-round RT-PCR used the HTBI primer set. From the multiplex PCR reads, TCRdb called clonotypes with MiXCR, one entry per CDR3 protein. The top ten hold over 55% of the sample, which has under 300,000 distinct CDR3 sequences, roughly 22% seen once.

The sequence derives from a man under 40 with Graves' ophthalmopathy. The chain carries TRBV9 and TRBJ2-7; possibly TRBD1 for D (6 bases). What was sequenced was blood. The CDR3 DNA reads TGTGCCAGCAGCGTAGCCGGAGTGGGCAGGGGTATCGACGAGCAGTACTTC. Its protein is CASSVAGVGRGIDEQYF.